These T cell receptor beta chains were read from a single sample in a study of spatial heterogeneity in lung cancer. MiXCR, run by TCRdb on the 5' RACE reads, gives a single entry per CDR3 protein. This table has about 100,000 distinct CDR3 sequences, under 4.5% appearing once. Sample: lung tumor tissue, taken at surgery. The receptor source for this set is a male donor with early-stage non-small cell lung cancer. Each CDR3 is given with its conserved first and last residue. D genes are given only for firm matches. Size is stated for part of the rows, as once, few or many counts, or as a class when the clone is expanded.

D	V	size	J	DNA	CDR3
NA	TRBV20-1	many	TRBJ1-1	TGCAGTGCTAGTTTAACCACTGAAGCTTTCTTT	CSASLTTEAFF
NA	TRBV4-1	NA	TRBJ2-1	TGCGCCAGCAGCCAAGATAGGGCGGAGGCCTTCTACAATGAGCAGTTCTTC	CASSQDRAEAFYNEQFF
NA	TRBV6-6	many	TRBJ1-5	TGTGCCAGCACCACGGGGCAGGGCGGTCAGCCCCAGCATTTT	CASTTGQGGQPQHF
TRBD2	TRBV7-2	NA	TRBJ2-1	TGTGCCAGCAGCACTCGGACTAGCGCCCGCAATGAGCAGTTCTTC	CASSTRTSARNEQFF
NA	TRBV27	NA	TRBJ1-1	TGTGCCAGCAGAGTAACCGGGCCTTGGACTGAAGCTTTCTTT	CASRVTGPWTEAFF
NA	TRBV19	many	TRBJ1-4	TGTGCCAGTAGTGCCGCGGACAACGACGGTGAAAAACTGTTTTTT	CASSAADNDGEKLFF
NA	TRBV9	few	TRBJ2-1	TGTGCCAGCAGTGGGGGGAGAACCTACAATGAGCAGTTCTTC	CASSGGRTYNEQFF
NA	TRBV10-3	NA	TRBJ2-3	TGTGCCCCCCCCCCACATCCACAGTCATCTAGCACAGATACGCAGTATTTT	CAPPPHPQSSSTDTQYF
NA	TRBV12-3/TRBV12-4	many	TRBJ1-1	TGTGCCAGCAGTTTCGGGACGGGAGGGTTCGCTTTCTTT	CASSFGTGGFAFF
NA	TRBV28	NA	TRBJ2-6	TGTGCCAGCAGTTCCTTGGACATCTCCGCTAACTCTGGGGCCAACGTCCTGACTTTC	CASSSLDISANSGANVLTF
TRBD1	TRBV6-6	many	TRBJ1-2	TGTGCCACCTCGACAGGGGCCGACTATGGCTACACCTTC	CATSTGADYGYTF
TRBD2	TRBV28	many	TRBJ2-1	TGTGCCAGCAATCGCGGGAGGGCCTACAATGAGCAGTTCTTC	CASNRGRAYNEQFF
NA	TRBV11-2	many	TRBJ2-1	TGTGCCAGCAACCCAAATACGGGACTCTCCCGCAATGAGCAGTTCTTC	CASNPNTGLSRNEQFF
NA	TRBV4-1	many	TRBJ2-2	TGCGCCAGCAGCCAATATCCGGGACCCTCCACCGGGGAGCTGTTTTTT	CASSQYPGPSTGELFF
NA	TRBV5-1	many	TRBJ1-1	TGCGCCAGCAGCTTGACCATGACACCAAACACTGAAGCTTTCTTT	CASSLTMTPNTEAFF
NA	TRBV6-5	many	TRBJ1-1	TGTGCCACCGAAACCCATGGACAGAACACCAGAAACACTGAAGCTTTCTTT	CATETHGQNTRNTEAFF
TRBD2	TRBV20-1	many	TRBJ2-4	TGCAGTGCTAGAGATGCGGGAGAAGCCAAAAACATTCAGTACTTC	CSARDAGEAKNIQYF
TRBD1	TRBV28	NA	TRBJ1-5	TGTGCCAGCAGCGTTACAGGGGCCAACCGAAGCAATCAGCCCCAGCATTTT	CASSVTGANRSNQPQHF
NA	TRBV6-6	many	TRBJ2-2	TGTGCCAGCAGGCCTTCTAGGGGGGCCGGCACCGGGGAGCTGTTTTTT	CASRPSRGAGTGELFF
TRBD2	TRBV3-1	many	TRBJ2-7	TGTGCCAGCAGCCAGGGGGGACTAGCCCACTACGAGCAGTACTTC	CASSQGGLAHYEQYF
NA	TRBV4-2	many	TRBJ2-3	TGTGCCAGCAGCGGTATTGGGAAGGGGGCAGATACGCAGTATTTT	CASSGIGKGADTQYF
TRBD1	TRBV5-5	many	TRBJ1-4	TGTGCCAGCAGCTTACAGGGGGACACTAATGAAAAACTGTTTTTT	CASSLQGDTNEKLFF
NA	TRBV20-1	many	TRBJ2-2	TGCAGTGCTAGGCAGACCGGGGAGCTGTTTTTT	CSARQTGELFF
NA	TRBV4-1	few	TRBJ2-3	TGCGCCAGCAGCCAAGACGGTGGCACAGGGATGGCAGATACGCAGTATTTT	CASSQDGGTGMADTQYF
NA	TRBV7-2	many	TRBJ1-2	TGTGCCAGCAGCATCCAGGGATATGGCTACACCTTC	CASSIQGYGYTF
NA	TRBV5-6	many	TRBJ2-7	TGTGCCAGCAGCTTCCAGGGACCTACCTACGAGCAGTACTTC	CASSFQGPTYEQYF
TRBD2	TRBV7-9	many	TRBJ2-1	TGTGCCAGCAGCCGGACTAGCGGGAGGCCCAATGAGCAGTTCTTC	CASSRTSGRPNEQFF
TRBD2	TRBV6-2/TRBV6-3	few	TRBJ2-1	TGTGCCAGCACCCAAGCGGGAGGGAAGATGAATGAGCAGTTCTTC	CASTQAGGKMNEQFF
NA	TRBV29-1	many	TRBJ2-5	TGCAGCGTGAGGGCGCAACAAGAGACCCAGTACTTC	CSVRAQQETQYF
NA	TRBV27	many	TRBJ2-2	TGTGCCAGCAGTTTTTGGGCGGGCAACACCGGGGAGCTGTTTTTT	CASSFWAGNTGELFF
NA	TRBV28	many	TRBJ1-4	TGTGCCAGCAGTACTATGTGGCCCTCTAATGAAAAACTGTTTTTT	CASSTMWPSNEKLFF
NA	TRBV5-1	NA	TRBJ1-4	TGCGCCAGCAGCTTAGGACCATTGACAACTAATGAAAAACTGTTTTTT	CASSLGPLTTNEKLFF
TRBD2	TRBV12-3/TRBV12-4	many	TRBJ2-3	TGTGCCAGCGCCATTTCCGGGACTAGACCAGATACGCAGTATTTT	CASAISGTRPDTQYF
NA	TRBV20-1	many	TRBJ2-5	TGCAGTGCTACCCGGACAGTTGGGACCCAGTACTTC	CSATRTVGTQYF
NA	TRBV20-1	many	TRBJ1-1	TGCAGTGCTAGGGAACAGGGTAATGAAGCTTTCTTT	CSAREQGNEAFF
TRBD1	TRBV5-1	many	TRBJ2-5	TGCGCCAGCAGCTATTACAGGGGGCGCGATCCAGAGACCCAGTACTTC	CASSYYRGRDPETQYF
TRBD2	TRBV20-1	many	TRBJ2-7	TGCAGTGAATCAAAGGCTAGCGGCGCCTACGAGCAGTACTTC	CSESKASGAYEQYF
NA	TRBV6-1	many	TRBJ1-4	TGTGCCAGCGGGGGACACTTTCGGAGAACTAATGAAAAACTGTTTTTT	CASGGHFRRTNEKLFF
TRBD2	TRBV18	few	TRBJ2-7	TGTGCCAGCTCACCCCCGGGCTTAGCGGGAGGACTCGGCCAGCAGTACTTC	CASSPPGLAGGLGQQYF
TRBD1	TRBV7-9	many	TRBJ1-2	TGTGCCAGCAGCCTGACAGGGGAAGTTGGCTACACCTTC	CASSLTGEVGYTF
TRBD2	TRBV5-1	NA	TRBJ2-7	TGCGCCAGCAGCTTGGAGGTAGCGGGCCCCTACGAGCAGTACTTC	CASSLEVAGPYEQYF
TRBD1	TRBV10-3	once	TRBJ2-5	TGTGCCATCAGTGAGTTGGGACAGGTAGGAGAGACCCAGTACTTC	CAISELGQVGETQYF
NA	TRBV25-1	many	TRBJ2-7	TGTGCCAGCAGTGAAGTTGCCGGGATGAGAGACGAGCAGTACTTC	CASSEVAGMRDEQYF
NA	TRBV15	many	TRBJ1-5	TGTGCCACCAGGAAAGGGGTAGAGAACAATCAGCCCCAGCATTTT	CATRKGVENNQPQHF
TRBD2	TRBV12-3/TRBV12-4	many	TRBJ2-3	TGTGCCATCTCGACTAGCGGGTATAAAGATACGCAGTATTTT	CAISTSGYKDTQYF
NA	TRBV9	many	TRBJ1-2	TGTGCCAGCAGCGGGGATGCGGATGGCTACACCTTC	CASSGDADGYTF
NA	TRBV4-2	many	TRBJ1-1	TGTGCCAGCAGCCATACATGGACCCCGCGCACTGAAGCTTTCTTT	CASSHTWTPRTEAFF
TRBD2	TRBV28	many	TRBJ2-7	TGTGCCAGCAGTTTCGTTCCCGGCGGGAGAGATGAGCAGTACTTC	CASSFVPGGRDEQYF